The 19 T cell receptor beta chains in this list originate from one sample, sequenced in a study of shared clonotypes between healthy human individuals. Only in-frame clones appear in the TCRdb table, and some are missing; sequencing was by immunoSEQ multiplex PCR. The sample shows millions of clones, 85% to 95% of them seen only once. The sample consisted of naive CD4+ T cells sorted from blood. Documented subset: CD45RA+ positively selected. The receptors were gathered from a man aged 18-30 years in good health.

V gene TRBV7-8 combines with J gene TRBJ2-2; D possibly corresponds to TRBD2 (5 bases). From germline, CDR1 is SGHVS and CDR2 FQNEAQ. The CDR3 consists of 15 residues. The ends were cut back, 7 bases at V and 3 bases at J, with 15 bases in the middle. The CDR3 DNA reads as TGTGCCAGCACCCGGATAAGGGAGTACACCGGGGAGCTGTTTTTT. The encoded protein is CASTRIREYTGELFF. The entire variable domain, with the rest obtained from reference TRBV7-8 and TRBJ2-2, is as follows: GAGVSQSPRYKVAKRGQDVALRCDPISGHVSLFWYQQALGQGPEFLTYFQNEAQLDKSGLPSDRFFAERPEGSVSTLKIQRTQQEDSAVYLCASTRIREYTGELFFGEGSRLTVL.

The CDR3 DNA reads as TGCGCCAGCAGCTTTTCCCAGGATACGCAGTATTTT. It translates to CASSFSQDTQYF. This rearrangement joins TRBV5-1 to TRBJ2-3; D gene ambiguous. Trimming stripped 2 bases from V and 6 bases from J, with 7 bases between. This CDR3 comprises 12 residues. Germline assignment: CDR1 SGHRS and CDR2 YFSETQ. Together with reference TRBV5-1 and TRBJ2-3, the CDR3 gives the full variable domain: KAGVTQTPRYLIKTRGQQVTLSCSPISGHRSVSWYQQTPGQGLQFLFEYFSETQRNKGNFPGRFSGRQFSNSRSEMNVSTLELGDSALYLCASSFSQDTQYFGPGTRLTVL.

The chain carries TRBV6-5 and TRBJ2-7, with a possible D match to TRBD2 (7 bases). This CDR3 is 13 amino acids long. V lost 6 bases, J lost 6 bases, and 15 bases lay in between. The germline V gene encodes CDR1 MNHEY and CDR2 SVGAGI. For the CDR3, the DNA is TGTGCCAGCAGGGTTGGGGGGGGCGGCGAGCAGTACTTC. Protein product: CASRVGGGGEQYF.

The chain joins TRBV21-1 to TRBJ1-4. TRBV21-1 is deemed a pseudogene. The CDR3 is 20 amino acids. DNA of the CDR3: TGTGCCAGCAGCAAAGGAGTTCACGAGACCCGGGCAGCAACTAATGAAAAACTGTTTTTT. Translated, it gives CASSKGVHETRAATNEKLFF.

This clone was recorded only once. The rearrangement uses TRBV27 and TRBJ2-3, with 12 bases aligning to TRBD2. V lost 5 bases, J lost 0 bases, and 6 bases stayed unmatched. CDR3 size: 17 residues. CDR1 MNHEY and CDR2 SMNVEV come from the germline V gene (reference sequence). The CDR3 reads CASSPRLAGASTDTQYF. CDR3 coding DNA: TGTGCCAGCAGTCCTCGACTAGCGGGGGCCAGCACAGATACGCAGTATTTT.

The CDR3, as DNA: TGTGCCAGCTCACCACTCGTCACAGGCGATGGCTACACCTTC. Its protein is CASSPLVTGDGYTF. This chain connects TRBV18 to TRBJ1-2, with D possibly TRBD1 on 5 matching bases. In germline, CDR1 is KGHSH, CDR2 LQKENI. The CDR3 length is 14 residues. V dropped 1 base and J dropped 6 bases, with 12 bases sitting between them.

The rearrangement joins TRBV6-6 to TRBJ2-7, with D tentatively TRBD2 (6 bases). This CDR3 spans 15 amino acids. The ends were cut back, 6 bases at V and 5 bases at J, with 20 bases in the middle. The germline V gene encodes CDR1 MNHNY and CDR2 SVGAGI (reference sequence). In DNA form, the CDR3 reads TGTGCCAGCAGCCCCGCGAGGGGAGGCCCCGACGAGCAGTACTTC. Its protein is CASSPARGGPDEQYF.

Of note for this clone: Additional DNA sequences in this sample encode the identical CDR3. The V gene is TRBV9, the J gene TRBJ2-3, with a weak D call TRBD1 (5 bases). The CDR3 covers 14 residues. With 2 bases removed from V and 3 bases from J, the gap between germline ends came to 10 bases. Germline V gene lookup returns CDR1 SGDLS and CDR2 YYNGEE. DNA for the CDR3: TGTGCCAGCAGCGTTGGGGCGCTTACAGATACGCAGTATTTT. Amino acids: CASSVGALTDTQYF.

This clone was detected only once. The gene calls are TRBV7-9 and TRBJ2-1; TRBD2 matches 14 bases. V lost 5 bases, J lost 8 bases, and 8 bases stayed unmatched. The length of the CDR3 is 16 residues. Germline V gene sequence: CDR1 SEHNR, CDR2 FQNEAQ (reference sequence). The CDR3 DNA is TGTGCCAGCAGCCCCGGGGGACTAGCGGGAGTGGATGAGCAGTTCTTC. It specifies CASSPGGLAGVDEQFF. Full variable domain (remainder filled in from reference TRBV7-9 and TRBJ2-1): DTGVSQNPRHKITKRGQNVTFRCDPISEHNRLYWYRQTLGQGPEFLTYFQNEAQLEKSRLLSDRFSAERPKGSFSTLEIQRTEQGDSAMYLCASSPGGLAGVDEQFFGPGTRLTVL.

This clone was recorded only once. The CDR3 DNA is TGTGCCAGCAGTGAAGAGGGACAGGGGGGACTAGCGGGAGCCACGATAGACCAAGAGACCCAGTACTTC. It translates to CASSEEGQGGLAGATIDQETQYF. The rearrangement uses TRBV2 and TRBJ2-5; 14 bases map to TRBD2. The junction had 19 bases not matched to a gene; V was cut back by 1 base and J by 0 bases. The CDR3 extends over 23 amino acids. CDR1 SNHLY and CDR2 FYNNEI come from the germline V gene.

The chain carries TRBV11-2 and TRBJ2-7; 10 bases line up with TRBD2. J was trimmed by 1 base and V by 6 bases; bases with no gene match: 12. CDR1 is SGHAT and CDR2 is FQNNGV in the germline V gene. The CDR3 loop spans 17 amino acids. DNA of the CDR3: TGTGCCAGCAGACCTCTCCGGACTAGCGGACGATCCTACGAGCAGTACTTC. This gives the protein CASRPLRTSGRSYEQYF.

The chain joins TRBV27 to TRBJ2-2; D uncertain. Between the trimmed V and J ends, which lost 4 bases and 3 bases, there was a span of 9 bases. The germline V gene has CDR1 MNHEY and CDR2 SMNVEV (reference sequence). The CDR3 totals 14 residues. The CDR3 protein is CASSYAAYTGELFF. The CDR3 DNA sequence: TGTGCCAGCAGTTATGCAGCTTACACCGGGGAGCTGTTTTTT.

CDR3 sequence (DNA): TGTGCCAGCAGTTCCAGCGGGGGGGCCGGAGAGACCCAGTACTTC. This encodes CASSSSGGAGETQYF. J is TRBJ2-5 and V is TRBV7-2; TRBD2 matches 10 bases. Germline loops: CDR1 SGHTA, CDR2 FQGNSA. CDR3 length: 15 residues. V gave up 6 bases and J gave up 4 bases; unmatched junction bases: 8.

V usage is TRBV4-1 and J usage is TRBJ1-5, with TRBD1 identical over 7 bases. Looked up from germline, CDR1 is MGHRA and CDR2 is YSYEKL. The CDR3 is made up of 15 amino acids. The trim removed 1 base at V and 9 bases at J, leaving 9 bases unmatched. CDR3 protein: CASSQGGRGIRPQHF. The CDR3 region has the DNA TGCGCCAGCAGCCAAGGTGGCAGGGGGATTCGGCCCCAGCATTTT.

This clone has only a few counts. At the DNA level, this CDR3 is encoded by other sequences in the same sample as well. The genes are TRBV9 and TRBJ2-2, with D unclear. Trimming removed 3 bases at V and 2 bases at J, with 5 bases between. Germline V gives CDR1 SGDLS, CDR2 YYNGEE. The CDR3 sequence is 13 residues long. CDR3 region: CASSAGNTGELFF. The CDR3 region has the DNA TGTGCCAGCAGCGCGGGCAACACCGGGGAGCTGTTTTTT.

Regarding this clone: A read error may account for a junction end that differs from germline. V is TRBV18 and J is TRBJ1-1, with D perhaps matching TRBD1 (5 bases). From germline, CDR1 is KGHSH and CDR2 LQKENI. CDR3 size: 15 residues. The CDR3 bases are TGTGCCAGGTCACCGGGGCAAGCGATGAACACTGAAGCTTTCTTT. Translation: CARSPGQAMNTEAFF.

This clone has just a few counts. The chain combines TRBV7-9 with TRBJ1-5; no clear D. Germline-derived CDR1 and CDR2 are SEHNR and FQNEAQ (reference sequence). V lost 4 bases and J 7 bases, leaving 14 bases between the germline ends. This CDR3 is 14 amino acids long. The CDR3 sequence is CASSSGGSGQPQHF. The CDR3, as DNA: TGTGCCAGCAGCTCAGGCGGGTCCGGGCAGCCCCAGCATTTT.

V and J are TRBV28 and TRBJ1-1; the D is unclear. V dropped 5 bases and J dropped 3 bases, with 16 bases sitting between them. Germline loops: CDR1 MDHEN, CDR2 SYDVKM. The CDR3 is made up of 15 amino acids. CDR3: CASSRHLGMDTEAFF. CDR3 DNA sequence: TGTGCCAGCAGTCGCCACCTCGGGATGGACACTGAAGCTTTCTTT.

The genes are TRBV11-2 and TRBJ2-7; D is possibly TRBD2 (6 bases). Germline CDR1 SGHAT, CDR2 FQNNGV. The ends were cut back, 2 bases at V and 10 bases at J, with 15 bases in the middle. The length of the CDR3 is 13 residues. CDR3 coding DNA: TGTGCCAGCAGCTTATGGGTAAGGGAGGTTCAGTACTTC. Translated: CASSLWVREVQYF. The variable domain in full, with the rest retrieved from reference TRBV11-2 and TRBJ2-7, is EAGVAQSPRYKIIEKRQSVAFWCNPISGHATLYWYQQILGQGPKLLIQFQNNGVVDDSQLPKDRFSAERLKGVDSTLKIQPAKLEDSAVYLCASSLWVREVQYFGPGTRLTVT.